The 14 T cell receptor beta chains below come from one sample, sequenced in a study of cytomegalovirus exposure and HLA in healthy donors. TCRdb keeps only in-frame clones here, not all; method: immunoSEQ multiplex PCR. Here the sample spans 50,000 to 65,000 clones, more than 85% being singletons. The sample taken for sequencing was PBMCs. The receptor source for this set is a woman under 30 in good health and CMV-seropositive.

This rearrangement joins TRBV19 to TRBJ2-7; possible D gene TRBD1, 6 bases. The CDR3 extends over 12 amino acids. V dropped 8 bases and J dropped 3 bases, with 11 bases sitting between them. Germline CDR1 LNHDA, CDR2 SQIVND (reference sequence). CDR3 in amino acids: CASGTGNYEQYF. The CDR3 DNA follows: TGTGCCAGTGGAACAGGGAACTACGAGCAGTACTTC.

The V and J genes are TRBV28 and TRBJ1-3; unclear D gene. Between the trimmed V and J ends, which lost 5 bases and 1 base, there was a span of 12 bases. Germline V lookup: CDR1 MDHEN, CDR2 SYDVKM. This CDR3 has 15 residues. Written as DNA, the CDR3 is TGTGCCAGCAGTCCGCCTATCGGGTCTGGAAACACCATATATTTT. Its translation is CASSPPIGSGNTIYF.

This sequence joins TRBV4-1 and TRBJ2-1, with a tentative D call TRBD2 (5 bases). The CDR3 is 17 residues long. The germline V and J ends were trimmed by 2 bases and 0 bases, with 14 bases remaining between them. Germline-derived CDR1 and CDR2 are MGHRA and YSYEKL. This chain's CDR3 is CASSQFAGVSSYNEQFF. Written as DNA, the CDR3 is TGCGCCAGCAGCCAATTTGCGGGCGTCAGCTCCTACAATGAGCAGTTCTTC.

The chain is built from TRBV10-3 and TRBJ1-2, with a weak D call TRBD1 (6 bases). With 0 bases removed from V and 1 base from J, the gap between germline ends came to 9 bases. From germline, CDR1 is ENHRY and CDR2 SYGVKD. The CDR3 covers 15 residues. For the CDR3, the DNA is TGTGCCATCAGTGAGTCGGGGACACATAACTATGGCTACACCTTC. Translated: CAISESGTHNYGYTF.

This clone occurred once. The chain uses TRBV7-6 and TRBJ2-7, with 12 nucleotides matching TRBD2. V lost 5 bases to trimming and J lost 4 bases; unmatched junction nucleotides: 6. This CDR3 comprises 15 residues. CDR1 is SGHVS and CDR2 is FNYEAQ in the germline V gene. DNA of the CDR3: TGTGCCAGCAGCGTTCTAGCGGGAGGGTGGTACGAGCAGTACTTC. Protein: CASSVLAGGWYEQYF.

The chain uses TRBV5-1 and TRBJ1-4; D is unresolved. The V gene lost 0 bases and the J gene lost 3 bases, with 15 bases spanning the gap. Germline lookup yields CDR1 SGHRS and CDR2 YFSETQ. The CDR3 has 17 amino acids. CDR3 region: CASSLVGYTPPNEKLFF. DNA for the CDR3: TGCGCCAGCAGCTTGGTGGGCTACACCCCACCTAATGAAAAACTGTTTTTT.

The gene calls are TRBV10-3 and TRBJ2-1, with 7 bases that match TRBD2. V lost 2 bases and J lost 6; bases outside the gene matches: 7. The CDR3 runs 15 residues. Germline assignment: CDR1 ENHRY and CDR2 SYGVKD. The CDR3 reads CAISETASGPNEQFF. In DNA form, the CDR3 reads TGTGCCATCAGTGAGACGGCTAGCGGACCCAATGAGCAGTTCTTC.

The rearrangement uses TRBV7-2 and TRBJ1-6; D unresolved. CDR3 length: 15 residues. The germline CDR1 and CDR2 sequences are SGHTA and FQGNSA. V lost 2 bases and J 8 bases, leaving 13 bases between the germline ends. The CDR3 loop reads CASSLSGEVDSPLHF. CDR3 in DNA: TGTGCCAGCAGCTTATCCGGGGAGGTGGATTCACCCCTCCACTTT.

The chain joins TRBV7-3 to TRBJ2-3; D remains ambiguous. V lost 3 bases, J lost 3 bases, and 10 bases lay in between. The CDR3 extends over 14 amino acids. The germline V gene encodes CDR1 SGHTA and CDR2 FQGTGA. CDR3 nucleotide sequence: TGTGCCAGCAGCTTGACCTGGGCGACAGATACGCAGTATTTT. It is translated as CASSLTWATDTQYF.

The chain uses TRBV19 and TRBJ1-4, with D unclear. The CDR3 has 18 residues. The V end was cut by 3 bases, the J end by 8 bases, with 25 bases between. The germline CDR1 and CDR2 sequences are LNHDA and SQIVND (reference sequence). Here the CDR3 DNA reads TGTGCCAGTAGTATCCCCCCCGCGCAGTCTTCATCGAGGGAAAAACTGTTTTTT. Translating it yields CASSIPPAQSSSREKLFF.

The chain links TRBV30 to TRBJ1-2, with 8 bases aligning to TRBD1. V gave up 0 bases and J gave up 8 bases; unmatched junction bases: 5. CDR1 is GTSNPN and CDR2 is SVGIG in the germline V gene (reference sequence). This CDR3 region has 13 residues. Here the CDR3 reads CAWSVGTGQGYTF. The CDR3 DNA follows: TGTGCCTGGAGTGTGGGGACAGGCCAGGGCTACACCTTC.

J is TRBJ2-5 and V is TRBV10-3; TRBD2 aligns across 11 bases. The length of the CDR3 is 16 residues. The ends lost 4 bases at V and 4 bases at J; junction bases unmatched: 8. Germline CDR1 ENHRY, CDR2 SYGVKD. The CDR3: CAISVSGTSGTETQYF. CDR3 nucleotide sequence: TGTGCCATCAGTGTATCCGGGACTAGCGGTACAGAGACCCAGTACTTC.

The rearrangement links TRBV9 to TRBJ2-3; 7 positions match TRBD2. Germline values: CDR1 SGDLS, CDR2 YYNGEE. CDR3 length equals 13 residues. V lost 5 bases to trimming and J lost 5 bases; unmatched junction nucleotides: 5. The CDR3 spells CASSELAGDTQYF. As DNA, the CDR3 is TGTGCCAGCAGTGAATTAGCGGGAGATACGCAGTATTTT.

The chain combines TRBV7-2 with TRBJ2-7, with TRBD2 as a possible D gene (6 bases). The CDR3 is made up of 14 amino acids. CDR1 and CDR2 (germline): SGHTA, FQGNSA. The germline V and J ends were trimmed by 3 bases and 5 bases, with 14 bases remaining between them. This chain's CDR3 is CASSFIGGSNEQYF. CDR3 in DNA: TGTGCCAGCAGCTTTATCGGGGGTTCCAACGAGCAGTACTTC.